The 30 T cell receptor beta chains below all came from one sample that was sequenced in a study of radiation and T cells in renal cell carcinoma. Noted time point: blood 4 weeks post-SBRT, at nephrectomy. Treatment reported: 15 Gy SBRT to primary tumor, nephrectomy 4 weeks later. Clones were read by immunoSEQ multiplex PCR, and TCRdb kept only the in-frame ones, dropping some. The sample gives around 100,000 clones, 84% of which show up once; approximately 7.2% is in the top ten. The specimen comprised blood, sampled from a patient whose treatment included radiotherapy and nephrectomy. These receptors were taken from a man in his sixties with renal cell carcinoma.

The gene calls are TRBV10-1 and TRBJ1-6; D unclear. CDR3 length: 13 amino acids. Germline V lookup: CDR1 WNHNN, CDR2 SYGVQD (reference sequence). The V and J ends lost 4 bases and 10 bases respectively, with 11 bases between them. The DNA of the CDR3 is TGCGCCAGCAGTGTTGACGAGCGGTCACCCCTCCACTTT. This encodes CASSVDERSPLHF.

The gene calls are TRBV5-6 and TRBJ1-5; TRBD1 is a possible D gene (6 bases). Germline assignment: CDR1 SGHDT and CDR2 YYEEEE. The CDR3 spans 17 residues. V lost 4 bases to trimming and J lost 2 bases, with 19 bases between them. This CDR3 reads CASSPSGGPWGNQPQHF. The CDR3, as DNA: TGTGCCAGCAGCCCTTCGGGGGGCCCCTGGGGCAATCAGCCCCAGCATTTT.

V is TRBV28 and J is TRBJ1-2; no reliable D call. Germline loops: CDR1 MDHEN, CDR2 SYDVKM. The germline V and J ends were trimmed by 5 bases and 6 bases, with 7 bases remaining between them. The CDR3 runs 11 residues. CDR3 sequence: CASSGPDGYTF. The CDR3 DNA reads TGTGCCAGCAGTGGACCGGATGGCTACACCTTC.

The rearrangement joins TRBV28 to TRBJ1-1; possible D gene TRBD1, 5 bases. The V gene lost 6 bases and the J gene lost 3 bases, with 14 bases spanning the gap. The CDR3 is 14 amino acids. Germline V gene data show CDR1 as MDHEN and CDR2 as SYDVKM. DNA of the CDR3: TGTGCCAGCAGGCCCGCCGGGGGGGACACTGAAGCTTTCTTT. It is translated as CASRPAGGDTEAFF.

This rearrangement joins TRBV7-6 to TRBJ2-1; possibly TRBD1 for D (6 bases). Germline V gene lookup returns CDR1 SGHVS and CDR2 FNYEAQ. The length of the CDR3 is 15 residues. The germline V and J ends were trimmed by 5 bases and 0 bases, with 11 bases remaining between them. The CDR3 nucleotides are TGTGCCAGCAGCAAGGACAGCGACTCCTACAATGAGCAGTTCTTC. It specifies CASSKDSDSYNEQFF.

The chain couples TRBV27 to TRBJ2-1; 7 nucleotides match TRBD1. V trimming: 5 bases; J trimming: 2 bases; junction bases outside the gene matches: 3. The CDR3 is 14 residues long. Germline V gene sequence: CDR1 MNHEY, CDR2 SMNVEV (reference sequence). CDR3 sequence reads: CASSRDSPYNEQFF. The CDR3 DNA reads as TGTGCCAGCAGTCGGGACAGCCCCTACAATGAGCAGTTCTTC.

The J gene is TRBJ2-1, the V gene TRBV19; 13 positions match TRBD2. CDR1 and CDR2 from the germline V gene are LNHDA and SQIVND (reference sequence). The CDR3 is 16 amino acids. V lost 1 base to trimming and J lost 6 bases; unmatched junction nucleotides: 3. The CDR3 is CASSIGTSGSFNEQFF. Written as DNA, the CDR3 is TGTGCCAGTAGTATAGGGACTAGCGGGAGTTTCAATGAGCAGTTCTTC. Filled out from reference TRBV19 and TRBJ2-1, the complete variable domain reads DGGITQSPKYLFRKEGQNVTLSCEQNLNHDAMYWYRQDPGQGLRLIYYSQIVNDFQKGDIAEGYSVSREKKESFPLTVTSAQKNPTAFYLCASSIGTSGSFNEQFFGPGTRLTVL.

This chain uses TRBV27 with TRBJ2-7, with D unresolved. Trimming left V 4 bases short and J 3 bases short, with 13 bases between. CDR1 and CDR2 (germline): MNHEY, SMNVEV (reference sequence). The CDR3 spans 14 residues. The CDR3 sequence is CASSSPLSLYEQYF. DNA for the CDR3: TGTGCCAGCAGTTCCCCACTTTCCCTCTACGAGCAGTACTTC.

The chain's CDR3 is CASSLFWLSGALQETQYF. The CDR3 bases are TGTGCCAGCAGTTTGTTCTGGTTGTCAGGGGCTCTCCAAGAGACCCAGTACTTC. The chain carries TRBV27 and TRBJ2-5, with D possibly matching TRBD1 (6 bases). There are 18 residues in the CDR3. CDR1 MNHEY and CDR2 SMNVEV come from the germline V gene (reference sequence). The V and J ends lost 3 bases and 1 base respectively, with 21 bases between them.

J is TRBJ2-4 and V is TRBV19, with D possibly matching TRBD1 (5 bases). CDR3 length: 14 amino acids. CDR1 is LNHDA, CDR2 SQIVND, per germline (reference sequence). Trimming shortened V by 3 bases and J by 0 bases, and 6 bases separated the two germline ends. In DNA, the CDR3 is TGTGCCAGTAGTATGGGGCTAGCCAAAAACATTCAGTACTTC. Translated: CASSMGLAKNIQYF.

The V gene is TRBV7-6, the J gene TRBJ2-7; D unresolved. CDR1 and CDR2 from the germline V gene are SGHVS and FNYEAQ. The V end lost 5 bases, the J end lost 4 bases, and 15 bases lay between the germline ends. The CDR3 consists of 14 residues. The CDR3 protein is CASSAGPSAYEQYF. The CDR3, as DNA: TGTGCCAGCAGCGCCGGGCCGTCCGCGTACGAGCAGTACTTC.

The genes are TRBV7-8 and TRBJ1-1, with D unresolved. Looked up from germline, CDR1 is SGHVS and CDR2 is FQNEAQ. The V end lost 1 base, the J end lost 1 base, and 7 bases lay between the germline ends. CDR3 length: 14 amino acids. The CDR3 bases are TGTGCCAGCAGCTTAGGCCGGAGGAACACTGAAGCTTTCTTT. Translated, it gives CASSLGRRNTEAFF.

This sequence joins TRBV4-1 and TRBJ2-7, with 12 bases fitting TRBD2. This CDR3 is built from 14 residues. Trimming took 4 bases from V and 7 from J; bases not matched to a gene: 5. The germline V gene encodes CDR1 MGHRA and CDR2 YSYEKL. CDR3 nucleotide sequence: TGCGCCAGCAGCCCCGGGACTAGCGGGCGAGAGCAGTACTTC. Translated: CASSPGTSGREQYF.

This sequence joins TRBV13 and TRBJ2-4; D is perhaps TRBD2 (6 bases). Germline V gene sequence: CDR1 PRHDT, CDR2 FYEKMQ (reference sequence). V was pared by 0 bases and J by 0 bases, with 9 bases between. This CDR3 region has 16 residues. In DNA form, the CDR3 reads TGTGCCAGCAGCTTAGGCCGGACTATAGCCAAAAACATTCAGTACTTC. It translates to CASSLGRTIAKNIQYF.

V and J are TRBV7-8 and TRBJ2-7; 8 bases match TRBD1. J was trimmed by 0 bases and V by 5 bases; bases with no gene match: 12. This CDR3 has 17 amino acids. CDR1 and CDR2 from the germline V gene are SGHVS and FQNEAQ. The CDR3 loop is CASSHFISGTGSYEQYF. In nucleotides, the CDR3 is TGTGCCAGCAGCCATTTTATCTCCGGGACAGGCTCCTACGAGCAGTACTTC.

The CDR3 DNA is TGTGCCAGCAGTGGGGGGGGGACAGTTGCCACAGATACGCAGTATTTT. It codes for CASSGGGTVATDTQYF. This chain connects TRBV2 to TRBJ2-3; D tentatively reads TRBD1 or TRBD2 (7 bases each). The CDR3 runs 16 residues. From germline, CDR1 is SNHLY and CDR2 FYNNEI. Trimming shortened V by 4 bases and J by 2 bases, and 16 bases separated the two germline ends.

This clone showed up just once. The chain recombines TRBV27 with TRBJ1-1, with a weak D call TRBD1 (6 bases). CDR1 is MNHEY, CDR2 SMNVEV, per germline (reference sequence). V was pared by 1 base and J by 1 base, with 13 bases between. The CDR3 extends over 16 amino acids. This CDR3 reads CASSLFGTHPNTEAFF. CDR3 DNA sequence: TGTGCCAGCAGTTTATTTGGGACACATCCGAACACTGAAGCTTTCTTT.

V is TRBV18 and J is TRBJ2-2; TRBD1 might be the D (5 bases). Germline CDR1 and CDR2: KGHSH and LQKENI. The V and J ends lost 2 bases and 5 bases respectively, with 12 bases between them. The CDR3 has 15 residues. The CDR3 DNA reads TGTGCCAGCTCACCAACAGATGACAGTACCGGGGAGCTGTTTTTT. It encodes CASSPTDDSTGELFF.

The rearrangement uses TRBV7-2 and TRBJ2-1, with 10 bases fitting TRBD2. The germline V gene has CDR1 SGHTA and CDR2 FQGNSA. CDR3 length: 16 residues. V dropped 1 base and J dropped 9; count of bases not matched to a gene: 9. The CDR3 is CASSLEVSGRASEQFF. DNA of the CDR3: TGTGCCAGCAGCTTAGAGGTGAGCGGGAGGGCCTCTGAGCAGTTCTTC.

This chain uses TRBV6-1 with TRBJ1-5; D unresolved. Trimming took off 6 bases at V and 6 bases at J, with 12 bases between the two ends. Germline CDR1 is MNHNS and CDR2 is SASEGT. CDR3 length equals 13 residues. The CDR3 nucleotides are TGTGCCAGCAGGACTTCGACCGCTCAGCCCCAGCATTTT. Translation gives CASRTSTAQPQHF.

The chain links TRBV7-9 to TRBJ1-1, with unresolved D. This CDR3 contains 13 residues. The V end lost 1 base, the J end lost 8 bases, and 11 bases lay between the germline ends. CDR1 and CDR2 from the germline V gene are SEHNR and FQNEAQ (reference sequence). The chain's CDR3 is CASSLGLDREAFF. The CDR3 region has the DNA TGTGCCAGCAGCTTAGGCCTAGACCGAGAAGCTTTCTTT.

J is TRBJ2-7 and V is TRBV11-2, with a possible D match to TRBD2 (5 bases). Germline CDR1 reads SGHAT; CDR2 reads FQNNGV. The CDR3 is 12 residues long. V lost 5 bases, J lost 2 bases, and 7 bases lay in between. DNA for the CDR3: TGTGCCAGCAGCGCGGGTCCCTACGAGCAGTACTTC. Protein: CASSAGPYEQYF.

The chain employs TRBV9 and TRBJ1-2; 9 bases fit TRBD1. Germline V lookup: CDR1 SGDLS, CDR2 YYNGEE. The CDR3 is made up of 15 amino acids. V shed 4 bases, J shed 2 bases, and the junction held 6 bases outside the gene matches. The CDR3 coding sequence is TGTGCCAGCAGCCTACAGGGGGCGACAAACTATGGCTACACCTTC. Its protein product is CASSLQGATNYGYTF.

The CDR3 loop is CASSTRESNYEQYF. The CDR3 DNA sequence: TGTGCCAGCAGTACGCGGGAGAGCAACTACGAGCAGTACTTC. The chain joins TRBV6-5 to TRBJ2-7; TRBD2 matches at 7 bases. Germline CDR1 MNHEY, CDR2 SVGAGI. This CDR3 has 14 residues. V shed 5 bases, J shed 3 bases, and the junction held 7 bases outside the gene matches.

The J gene is TRBJ2-3, the V gene TRBV7-6; 9 positions match TRBD2. Looked up from germline, CDR1 is SGHVS and CDR2 is FNYEAQ. Trimming took 1 base from V and 1 from J; bases not matched to a gene: 3. This CDR3 has 16 residues. Here the CDR3 DNA reads TGTGCCAGCAGCTTAGGCCGACTAGCGGGCACAGATACGCAGTATTTT. Its protein product is CASSLGRLAGTDTQYF.

The V call is TRBV29-1, the J call TRBJ2-2; 7 bases line up with TRBD1. This CDR3 comprises 15 residues. The germline V gene has CDR1 SQVTM and CDR2 ANQGSEA. V shed 4 bases, J shed 0 bases, and the junction held 5 bases outside the gene matches. The chain's CDR3 is CSVGAQGANTGELFF. The CDR3 coding sequence is TGCAGCGTTGGGGCCCAGGGGGCGAACACCGGGGAGCTGTTTTTT.

This chain joins TRBV7-2 and TRBJ2-7; a possible D gene is TRBD2 (6 bases). There are 15 residues in the CDR3. Germline values: CDR1 SGHTA, CDR2 FQGNSA. Trimming took 2 bases from V and 0 from J, leaving 11 bases between them. The CDR3 DNA reads as TGTGCCAGCAGCTTAAACGCGGGACCCTCCTACGAGCAGTACTTC. Translating gives CASSLNAGPSYEQYF.

This chain joins TRBV7-9 and TRBJ1-4; 7 bases are a match to TRBD1. Trimming cost V 1 base and J 7 bases; bases outside gene matches: 3. The CDR3 extends over 14 amino acids. Germline assignment: CDR1 SEHNR and CDR2 FQNEAQ (reference sequence). The CDR3 loop reads CASSLGGGVEKLFF. The CDR3 coding sequence is TGTGCCAGCAGCTTAGGAGGGGGCGTTGAAAAACTGTTTTTT.

The chain combines TRBV11-1 with TRBJ2-7, with 8 bases fitting TRBD1. The CDR3 consists of 15 residues. V shed 5 bases and J 3 bases; nucleotides not matched to a gene: 9. Germline CDR1 is SGHAT and CDR2 is FQDESV (reference sequence). The CDR3 spells CASSLGQGAYYEQYF. In DNA form, the CDR3 reads TGTGCCAGCAGCCTCGGACAGGGTGCGTACTACGAGCAGTACTTC.

The chain has TRBV5-1 and TRBJ2-7; 7 positions agree with TRBD2. J lost 6 bases, V lost 2 bases, and 5 bases had no gene match. The CDR3 is 13 amino acids. Germline CDR1 and CDR2: SGHRS and YFSETQ. The CDR3 reads CASSFDWTSEQYF. For the CDR3, the DNA is TGCGCCAGCAGCTTTGACTGGACTAGCGAGCAGTACTTC.